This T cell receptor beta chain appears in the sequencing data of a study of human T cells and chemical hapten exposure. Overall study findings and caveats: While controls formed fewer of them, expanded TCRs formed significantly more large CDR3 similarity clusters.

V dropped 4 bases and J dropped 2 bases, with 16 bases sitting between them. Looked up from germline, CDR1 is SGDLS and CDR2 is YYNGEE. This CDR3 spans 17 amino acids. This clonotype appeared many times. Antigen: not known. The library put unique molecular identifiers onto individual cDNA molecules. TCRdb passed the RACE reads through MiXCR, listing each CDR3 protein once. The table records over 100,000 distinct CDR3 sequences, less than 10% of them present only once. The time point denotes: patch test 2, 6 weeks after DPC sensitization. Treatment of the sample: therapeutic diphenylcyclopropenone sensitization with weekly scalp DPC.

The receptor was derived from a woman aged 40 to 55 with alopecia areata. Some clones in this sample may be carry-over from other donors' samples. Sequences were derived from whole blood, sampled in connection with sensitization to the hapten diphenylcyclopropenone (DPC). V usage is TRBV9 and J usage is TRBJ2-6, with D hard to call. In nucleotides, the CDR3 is TGTGCCAGCAGCTCGAACACGCGAGGAGCTGGGGCCAACGTCCTGACTTTC. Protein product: CASSSNTRGAGANVLTF.